This entry lists 12 T cell receptor beta chains sequenced from one sample in a study of identical twins. TCRdb reanalysed the 5' RACE reads using MiXCR and keeps one entry per CDR3 protein. The sample lists 1.5 million to 2 million distinct CDR3 sequences; under 35% were seen once. The sample taken for sequencing was cord blood. These receptor sequences come from a newborn girl in good health.

This clonotype was found many times. This sequence joins TRBV6-6 and TRBJ1-4, with 10 bases that match TRBD1. Germline CDR1 MNHNY, CDR2 SVGAGI (reference sequence). CDR3 length: 14 residues. Losses at the gene ends were 0 bases for V and 8 bases for J; bases not matched to a gene: 0. The CDR3 coding sequence is TGTGCCAGCAGTTACTCGACAGGGGGCGAAAAACTGTTTTTT. This sequence encodes CASSYSTGGEKLFF.

This clonotype was found a few times. The chain is built from TRBV6-4 and TRBJ2-1, with TRBD2 matching over 10 bases. The CDR3 covers 15 residues. Trimming at V came to 4 bases and at J to 4 bases, leaving 4 bases not matched to a gene. CDR1 MRHNA and CDR2 SNTAGT come from the germline V gene. The CDR3 loop reads CASSAATSGYNEQFF. The CDR3 nucleotides are TGTGCCAGCAGTGCGGCGACTAGCGGGTACAATGAGCAGTTCTTC.

V is TRBV4-2 and J is TRBJ2-1, with 11 bases aligning to TRBD2. The CDR3 is made up of 18 amino acids. V trimming: 1 base; J trimming: 0 bases; junction bases outside the gene matches: 5. Germline V lookup: CDR1 LGHNA, CDR2 YNFKEQ. The CDR3 region has the DNA TGTGCCAGCAGCCAAGGACTAGCGGGGACCAGCTCCTACAATGAGCAGTTCTTC. It is translated as CASSQGLAGTSSYNEQFF.

The V gene is TRBV24-1, the J gene TRBJ2-3; 8 positions match TRBD1. Germline CDR1 KGHDR, CDR2 SFDVKD. The trim removed 4 bases at V and 6 bases at J, leaving 5 bases unmatched. The CDR3 spans 14 residues. In DNA form, the CDR3 reads TGTGCCACCAGTGAACTCCGGGACAGGGATACGCAGTATTTT. As protein: CATSELRDRDTQYF.

The CDR3 here is CASSALSGTSGGYEQYF. The CDR3 region has the DNA TGTGCCAGCAGTGCATTAAGTGGGACTAGCGGGGGCTACGAGCAGTACTTC. The J gene is TRBJ2-5, the V gene TRBV6-1, with 14 bases identical to TRBD2. The closer fit of TRBJ2-7 to the DNA end suggests the J call may be wrong. The length of the CDR3 is 17 residues. The germline gives CDR1 MNHNS, CDR2 SASEGT.

The J gene is TRBJ2-3, the V gene TRBV19; D is undetermined. Trimming removed 3 bases at V and 0 bases at J, with 7 bases between. CDR3 length: 14 amino acids. Germline loops: CDR1 LNHDA, CDR2 SQIVND (reference sequence). CDR3 residues: CASSIDSSTDTQYF. The CDR3 bases are TGTGCCAGTAGTATTGATTCTAGCACAGATACGCAGTATTTT.

This clonotype occurred once. This chain links TRBV6-1 with TRBJ1-5; D not resolved. Deletions cut 7 bases from V and 0 bases from J, with 16 bases between. CDR1 is MNHNS and CDR2 is SASEGT in the germline V gene. There are 16 residues in the CDR3. CDR3 residues: CASNLAASYSNQPQHF. CDR3 coding DNA: TGTGCCAGCAATCTGGCCGCCTCCTATAGCAATCAGCCCCAGCATTTT.

This clonotype was observed a few times. CDR3 sequence (DNA): TGTGCCAGCAGTCACGGGACAAACGGCTACACCTTC. Translating it yields CASSHGTNGYTF. The chain joins TRBV28 to TRBJ1-2; D possibly corresponds to TRBD1 (6 bases). The germline gives CDR1 MDHEN, CDR2 SYDVKM. The CDR3 length is 12 residues. The ends were cut back, 5 bases at V and 8 bases at J, with 12 bases in the middle.

The gene calls are TRBV7-8 and TRBJ2-1, with 15 bases identical to TRBD2. Germline CDR1 and CDR2: SGHVS and FQNEAQ. V dropped 6 bases and J dropped 0; count of bases not matched to a gene: 9. The CDR3 is made up of 19 amino acids. CDR3 coding DNA: TGTGCCAGCAGACTGGGACTAGCGGGGGGTCTTAGCTCCTACAATGAGCAGTTCTTC. It translates to CASRLGLAGGLSSYNEQFF.

V usage is TRBV6-1 and J usage is TRBJ2-2; no reliable D call. The CDR3 spans 12 residues. Germline CDR1 reads MNHNS; CDR2 reads SASEGT. V gave up 6 bases and J gave up 6 bases, with 8 bases separating them. The CDR3 loop is CASRNVPGELFF. The CDR3 nucleotides read TGTGCCAGCAGAAACGTCCCCGGGGAGCTGTTTTTT.

The rearrangement joins TRBV25-1 to TRBJ1-5, with a possible D match to TRBD1 (5 bases). Germline CDR1 is MGHDK and CDR2 is SYGVNS. Between the trimmed V and J ends, which lost 8 bases and 6 bases, there was a span of 23 bases. The CDR3 totals 16 residues. The DNA of the CDR3 is TGTGCCAGCGGCCCCTACGGGACCGCCGGGGGTCAGCCCCAGCATTTT. Its translation is CASGPYGTAGGQPQHF.

This sequence joins TRBV11-2 and TRBJ2-5; 8 nucleotides line up with TRBD2. The CDR3 has 17 residues. With V trimmed by 2 bases and J by 11 bases, 19 bases remained unmatched. Germline loops: CDR1 SGHAT, CDR2 FQNNGV. The CDR3 region is CASSLSPASGFYNEQYF. DNA for the CDR3: TGTGCCAGCAGCTTATCCCCAGCTAGCGGGTTCTACAATGAGCAGTACTTC.